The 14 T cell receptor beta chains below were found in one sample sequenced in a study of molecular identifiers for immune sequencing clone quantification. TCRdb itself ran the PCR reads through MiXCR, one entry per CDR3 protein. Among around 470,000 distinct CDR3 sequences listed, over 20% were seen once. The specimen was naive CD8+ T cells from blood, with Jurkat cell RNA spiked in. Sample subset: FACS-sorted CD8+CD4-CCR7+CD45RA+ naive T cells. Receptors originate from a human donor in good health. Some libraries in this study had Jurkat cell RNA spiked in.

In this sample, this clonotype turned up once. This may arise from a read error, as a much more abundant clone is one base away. CDR3 sequence (DNA): TGTGCCAGCACCGCCGGGGCTAGCTCATACAATGAGCAGTTCTTC. Encoded protein: CASTAGASSYNEQFF. The chain has TRBV12-3 or TRBV12-4 and TRBJ2-1; the D gene could be TRBD1 or TRBD2 (5 bases each). This CDR3 region has 15 residues. Trimming took off 7 bases at V and 4 bases at J, with 17 bases between the two ends.

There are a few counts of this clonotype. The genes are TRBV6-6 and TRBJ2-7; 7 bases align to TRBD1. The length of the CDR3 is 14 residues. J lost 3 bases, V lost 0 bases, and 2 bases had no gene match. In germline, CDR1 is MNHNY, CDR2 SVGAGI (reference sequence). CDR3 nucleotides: TGTGCCAGCAGTTACTCCGGACAGGTCTACGAGCAGTACTTC. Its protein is CASSYSGQVYEQYF.

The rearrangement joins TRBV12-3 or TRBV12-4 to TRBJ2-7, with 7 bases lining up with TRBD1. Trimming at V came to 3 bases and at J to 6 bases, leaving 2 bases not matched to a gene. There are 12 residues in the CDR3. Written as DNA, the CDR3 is TGTGCCAGCAGTTTGGGACAGCTCGAGCAGTACTTC. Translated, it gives CASSLGQLEQYF.

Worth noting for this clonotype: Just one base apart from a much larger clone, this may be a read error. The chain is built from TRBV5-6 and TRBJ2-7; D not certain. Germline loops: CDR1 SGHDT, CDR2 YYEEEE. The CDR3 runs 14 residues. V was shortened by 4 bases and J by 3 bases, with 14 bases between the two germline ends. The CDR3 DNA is TGTGCCAGCAGCCCCGAGCCCTCATTCTACGAGCAGTACTTC. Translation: CASSPEPSFYEQYF.

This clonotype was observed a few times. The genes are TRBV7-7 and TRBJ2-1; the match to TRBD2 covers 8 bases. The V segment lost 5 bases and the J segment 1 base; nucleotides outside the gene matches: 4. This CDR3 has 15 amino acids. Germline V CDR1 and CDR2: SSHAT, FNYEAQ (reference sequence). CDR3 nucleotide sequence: TGTGCCAGCAGCCTCATAGCGGGGTCCTACAATGAGCAGTTCTTC. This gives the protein CASSLIAGSYNEQFF.

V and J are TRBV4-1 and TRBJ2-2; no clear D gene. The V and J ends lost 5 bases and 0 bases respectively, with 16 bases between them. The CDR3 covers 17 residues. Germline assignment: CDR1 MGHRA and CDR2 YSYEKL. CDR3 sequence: CASSTNTDATNTGELFF. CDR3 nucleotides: TGCGCCAGCAGCACCAACACCGACGCCACGAACACCGGGGAGCTGTTTTTT.

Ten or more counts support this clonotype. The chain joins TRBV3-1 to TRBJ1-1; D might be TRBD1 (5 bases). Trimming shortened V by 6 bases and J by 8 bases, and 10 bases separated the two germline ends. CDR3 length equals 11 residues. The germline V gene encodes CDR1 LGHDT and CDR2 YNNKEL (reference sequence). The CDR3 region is CASSLDNEAFF. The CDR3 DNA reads TGTGCCAGCAGTCTGGACAACGAAGCTTTCTTT.

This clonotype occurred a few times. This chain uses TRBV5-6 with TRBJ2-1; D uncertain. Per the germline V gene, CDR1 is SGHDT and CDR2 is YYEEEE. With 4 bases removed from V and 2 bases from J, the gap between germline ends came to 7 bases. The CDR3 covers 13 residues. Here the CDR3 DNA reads TGTGCCAGCAGCCAGGCCGCCTACAATGAGCAGTTCTTC. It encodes CASSQAAYNEQFF.

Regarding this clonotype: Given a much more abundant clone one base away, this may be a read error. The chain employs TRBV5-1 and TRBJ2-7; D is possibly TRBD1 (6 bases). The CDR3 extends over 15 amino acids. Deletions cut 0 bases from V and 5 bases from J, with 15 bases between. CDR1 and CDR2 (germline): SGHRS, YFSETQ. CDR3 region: CASSLVASGTNEQYF. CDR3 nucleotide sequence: TGCGCCAGCAGCTTGGTGGCCTCCGGGACAAACGAGCAGTACTTC.

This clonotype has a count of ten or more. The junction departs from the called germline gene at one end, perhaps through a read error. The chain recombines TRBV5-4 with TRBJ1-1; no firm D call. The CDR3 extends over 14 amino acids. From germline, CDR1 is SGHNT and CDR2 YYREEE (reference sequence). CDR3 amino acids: CASSLERLNTEAFF. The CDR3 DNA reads TGCGCCAGCAGCTTGGAGAGATTGAACACTGAAGCTTTCTTT.

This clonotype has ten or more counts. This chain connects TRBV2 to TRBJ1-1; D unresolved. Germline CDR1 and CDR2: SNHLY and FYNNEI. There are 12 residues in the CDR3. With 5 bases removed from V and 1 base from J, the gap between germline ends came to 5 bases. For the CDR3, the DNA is TGTGCCAGCAGTACCCAGAACACTGAAGCTTTCTTT. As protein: CASSTQNTEAFF.

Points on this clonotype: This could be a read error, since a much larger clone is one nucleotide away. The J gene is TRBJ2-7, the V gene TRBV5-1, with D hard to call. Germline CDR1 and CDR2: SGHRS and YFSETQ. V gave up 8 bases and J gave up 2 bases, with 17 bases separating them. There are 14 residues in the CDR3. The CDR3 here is CASTLSVNPYEQYF. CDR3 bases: TGCGCCAGTACCTTATCGGTCAACCCCTACGAGCAGTACTTC.

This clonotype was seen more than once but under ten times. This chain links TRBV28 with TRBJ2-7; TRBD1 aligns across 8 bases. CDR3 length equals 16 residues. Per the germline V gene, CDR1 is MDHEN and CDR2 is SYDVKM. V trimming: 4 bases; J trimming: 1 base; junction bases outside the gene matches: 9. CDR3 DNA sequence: TGTGCCAGCAGTTCCGGGAACAGGGGGATATCCTACGAGCAGTACTTC. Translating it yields CASSSGNRGISYEQYF.

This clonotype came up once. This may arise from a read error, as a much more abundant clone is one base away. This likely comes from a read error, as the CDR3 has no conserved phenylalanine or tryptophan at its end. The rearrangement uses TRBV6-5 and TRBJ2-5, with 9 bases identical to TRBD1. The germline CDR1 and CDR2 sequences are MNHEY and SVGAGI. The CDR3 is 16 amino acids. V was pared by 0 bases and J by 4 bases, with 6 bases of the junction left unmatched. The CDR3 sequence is CASSYSGTGYGETQYS. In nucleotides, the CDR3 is TGTGCCAGCAGTTACTCAGGGACAGGGTACGGAGAGACCCAGTACTCC.